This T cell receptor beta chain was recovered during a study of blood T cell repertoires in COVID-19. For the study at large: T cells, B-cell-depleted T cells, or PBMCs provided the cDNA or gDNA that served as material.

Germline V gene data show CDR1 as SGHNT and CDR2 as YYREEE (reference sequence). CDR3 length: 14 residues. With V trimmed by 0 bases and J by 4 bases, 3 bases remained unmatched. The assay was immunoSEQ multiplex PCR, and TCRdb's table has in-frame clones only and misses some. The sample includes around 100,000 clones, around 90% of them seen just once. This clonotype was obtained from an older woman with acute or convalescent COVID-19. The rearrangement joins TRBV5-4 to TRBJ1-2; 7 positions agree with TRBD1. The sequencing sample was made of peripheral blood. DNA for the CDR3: TGTGCCAGCAGCTTGGGACAGGGTGGCTATGGCTACACCTTC. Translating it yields CASSLGQGGYGYTF.